These 15 T cell receptor beta chains originate from one sample sequenced in a study of cytomegalovirus exposure and HLA in healthy donors. PCR employed 60 Vbeta and 13 Jbeta primers. Assay: immunoSEQ multiplex PCR; the TCRdb copy retains only in-frame clones and omits some. This table has about 120,000 clones, around 60% appearing once. The specimen sequenced was PBMCs. The source of these receptors is a man in his forties in good health and CMV-seropositive.

This sequence joins TRBV7-2 and TRBJ2-1; 9 positions match TRBD1. V was clipped by 5 bases and J by 8 bases; unmatched bases: 10. Germline CDR1 and CDR2: SGHTA and FQGNSA. This CDR3 has 15 amino acids. Written as DNA, the CDR3 is TGTGCCAGCAGCGCCGGGACAGGGCGGGGACATGAGCAGTTCTTC. Its translation: CASSAGTGRGHEQFF. Full variable domain (outside the CDR3, taken from reference TRBV7-2 and TRBJ2-1): GAGVSQSPSNKVTEKGKDVELRCDPISGHTALYWYRQSLGQGLEFLIYFQGNSAPDKSGLPSDRFSAERTGGSVSTLTIQRTQQEDSAVYLCASSAGTGRGHEQFFGPGTRLTVL.

This rearrangement joins TRBV25-1 to TRBJ2-3; TRBD2 matches at 7 bases. Germline trimming cut 3 bases from V and 1 base from J; bases unmatched to any gene: 1. This CDR3 comprises 14 residues. Germline CDR1 and CDR2: MGHDK and SYGVNS. The CDR3 here is CASSEGGGTDTQYF. The CDR3 region has the DNA TGTGCCAGCAGTGAGGGGGGGGGCACAGATACGCAGTATTTT.

The chain recombines TRBV9 with TRBJ2-5, with 8 bases lining up with TRBD2. CDR3 size: 15 residues. J gave up 2 bases and V 0 bases, and 3 bases lay outside the gene matches. CDR1 is SGDLS, CDR2 YYNGEE, per germline. For the CDR3, the DNA is TGTGCCAGCAGCGTAGATCGGGGGGGACAAGAGACCCAGTACTTC. Translating it yields CASSVDRGGQETQYF.

This clone was counted only a few times. V is TRBV5-1 and J is TRBJ2-1, with 10 bases identical to TRBD2. Losses at the gene ends were 2 bases for V and 0 bases for J; bases not matched to a gene: 5. This CDR3 has 17 amino acids. From germline, CDR1 is SGHRS and CDR2 YFSETQ. In DNA, the CDR3 is TGCGCCAGCAGCTTAGGAGCGGGGGGGTACTCCTACAATGAGCAGTTCTTC. Its protein product is CASSLGAGGYSYNEQFF.

The chain employs TRBV19 and TRBJ1-2; D call uncertain. The CDR3 has 13 amino acids. V dropped 5 bases and J dropped 4 bases, with 11 bases sitting between them. Per the germline V gene, CDR1 is LNHDA and CDR2 is SQIVND (reference sequence). The CDR3 spells CASSQESGYGYTF. Written as DNA, the CDR3 is TGTGCCAGTAGTCAGGAATCTGGCTATGGCTACACCTTC.

There are a few counts of this clone. This chain connects TRBV7-3 to TRBJ2-1; TRBD1 is a possible D gene (5 bases). Trimming took off 2 bases at V and 5 bases at J, with 7 bases between the two ends. The CDR3 has 13 amino acids. Germline CDR1 SGHTA, CDR2 FQGTGA. The CDR3 sequence is CASSLATDNEQFF. CDR3 DNA sequence: TGTGCCAGCAGCTTAGCGACAGACAATGAGCAGTTCTTC. The full variable domain, rest sourced from reference TRBV7-3 and TRBJ2-1, is GAGVSQTPSNKVTEKGKYVELRCDPISGHTALYWYRQSLGQGPEFLIYFQGTGAADDSGLPNDRFFAVRPEGSVSTLKIQRTERGDSAVYLCASSLATDNEQFFGPGTRLTVL.

This clone was found a few times. V usage is TRBV27 and J usage is TRBJ1-1; D perhaps matches TRBD1 (5 bases). The CDR3 has 16 residues. Germline V gene lookup returns CDR1 MNHEY and CDR2 SMNVEV (reference sequence). Deletions cut 6 bases from V and 1 base from J, with 18 bases between. The CDR3 nucleotides are TGTGCCAGCAGAGTTACTCAACAGGCCGGGAACACTGAAGCTTTCTTT. Encoded protein: CASRVTQQAGNTEAFF.

This chain links TRBV5-4 with TRBJ2-7; 9 nucleotides line up with TRBD2. Germline V gives CDR1 SGHNT, CDR2 YYREEE (reference sequence). The CDR3 length is 15 residues. With 2 bases clipped from V and 2 bases from J, the junction kept 5 bases outside the gene matches. CDR3 DNA sequence: TGTGCCAGCAGCTTCCCAGCGGGAGGAACCTACGAGCAGTACTTC. Translating it yields CASSFPAGGTYEQYF.

The J gene is TRBJ1-1, the V gene TRBV5-1; no definite D call. The CDR3 covers 11 residues. Trimming took 4 bases from V and 5 from J, leaving 6 bases between them. CDR1 is SGHRS, CDR2 YFSETQ, per germline. The CDR3 sequence: CASSPGTEAFF. The DNA of the CDR3 is TGCGCCAGCAGCCCCGGGACTGAAGCTTTCTTT.

This sequence joins TRBV10-3 and TRBJ2-2, with TRBD2 matching 10 bases. The CDR3 is 15 amino acids. J lost 5 bases, V lost 5 bases, and 5 bases had no gene match. Germline V gene data show CDR1 as ENHRY and CDR2 as SYGVKD. CDR3 DNA: TGTGCCATCAGTACAGCGGGAGGGCGAACCGGGGAGCTGTTTTTT. It specifies CAISTAGGRTGELFF.

This chain links TRBV7-8 with TRBJ2-2; unclear D gene. This CDR3 has 17 residues. Germline CDR1 reads SGHVS; CDR2 reads FQNEAQ. V lost 2 bases, J lost 2 bases, and 15 bases lay in between. The CDR3 loop reads CASSLFSRSRNTGELFF. The CDR3 DNA reads as TGTGCCAGCAGCTTATTTTCGCGGAGCCGTAACACCGGGGAGCTGTTTTTT.

The rearrangement links TRBV9 to TRBJ1-5; maybe TRBD1 (6 bases). Deletions cut 4 bases from V and 7 bases from J, with 15 bases between. The CDR3 is 14 residues long. Germline V gene data show CDR1 as SGDLS and CDR2 as YYNGEE. The CDR3 DNA is TGTGCCAGCAGCAGCCAACAGGGTTTGCAGCCCCAGCATTTT. As protein: CASSSQQGLQPQHF.

V gene TRBV4-2 combines with J gene TRBJ2-3; the match to TRBD2 covers 14 bases. J gave up 6 bases and V 0 bases, and 8 bases lay outside the gene matches. The length of the CDR3 is 18 residues. The germline V gene encodes CDR1 LGHNA and CDR2 YNFKEQ. CDR3 amino acids: CASSQEFAGTSGSDTQYF. CDR3 bases: TGTGCCAGCAGCCAAGAATTCGCCGGGACTAGCGGGAGTGATACGCAGTATTTT.

This chain joins TRBV9 and TRBJ1-4; D is possibly TRBD1 (5 bases). The CDR3 is 17 amino acids. CDR1 SGDLS and CDR2 YYNGEE come from the germline V gene. Trimming stripped 2 bases from V and 5 bases from J, with 19 bases between. The CDR3 DNA sequence: TGTGCCAGCAGCGTGGGGGAGGCCGGGACCTTAAATGAAAAACTGTTTTTT. Amino acid sequence: CASSVGEAGTLNEKLFF. Looking up the rest from reference TRBV9 and TRBJ1-4 gives the full variable domain: DSGVTQTPKHLITATGQRVTLRCSPRSGDLSVYWYQQSLDQGLQFLIQYYNGEERAKGNILERFSAQQFPDLHSELNLSSLELGDSALYFCASSVGEAGTLNEKLFFGSGTQLSVL.

As regards this clone: Because the CDR3's place on the DNA is in doubt, the DNA is left out and the CDR3 is given as listed by TCRdb. J is TRBJ2-1 and V is TRBV9; TRBD2 reflects the table's D call only, with no check against the DNA. Germline CDR1 and CDR2: SGDLS and YYNGEE. The CDR3 numbers 14 amino acids, ends counted. The CDR3 sequence: CASSVGGGAAFPFF.